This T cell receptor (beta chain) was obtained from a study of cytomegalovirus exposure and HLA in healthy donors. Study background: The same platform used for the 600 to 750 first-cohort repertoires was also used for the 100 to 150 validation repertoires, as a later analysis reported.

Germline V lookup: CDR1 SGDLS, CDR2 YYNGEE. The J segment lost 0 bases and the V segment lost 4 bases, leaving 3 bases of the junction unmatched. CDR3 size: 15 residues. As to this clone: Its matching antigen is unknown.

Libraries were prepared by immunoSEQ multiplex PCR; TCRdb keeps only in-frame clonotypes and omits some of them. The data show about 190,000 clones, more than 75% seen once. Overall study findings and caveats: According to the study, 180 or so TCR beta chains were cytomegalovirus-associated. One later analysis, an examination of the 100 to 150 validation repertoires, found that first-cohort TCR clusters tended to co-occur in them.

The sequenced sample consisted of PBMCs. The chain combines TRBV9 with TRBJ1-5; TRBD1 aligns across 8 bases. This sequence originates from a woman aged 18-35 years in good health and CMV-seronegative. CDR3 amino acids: CASSPGQGSNQPQHF. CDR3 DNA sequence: TGTGCCAGCAGCCCTGGACAGGGTAGCAATCAGCCCCAGCATTTT.